Listed below are T cell receptor beta chains from one sample, sequenced in a study of CD8+ T cells in alopecia areata. Data came from immunoSEQ multiplex PCR; TCRdb stores just in-frame clones and leaves some out. The repertoire has around 70,000 clones, 25% to 30% of them found once; the top ten carry about 15%. Sequences were derived from CD8+ T cells sorted from blood, sampled at week 4, from a patient treated with tofacitinib. All receptors derive from a human donor with alopecia areata. Each CDR3 is given with its conserved first and last residue. Each record gives: V gene, clone size, D gene, J gene, CDR3 DNA, CDR3 protein. The D gene is left open where the match is weak. The size of a clone is reported for some rows only, either as once, few or many, or as a class for expanded clones.

v_gene: TRBV5-1
abundance: -
d_gene: -
j_gene: TRBJ2-7
CDR3nt: TGCGCCAGCAGCCGCGGCAGACCGGGACTGGAGCAGTACTTC
CDR3aa: CASSRGRPGLEQYF

v_gene: TRBV9
abundance: -
d_gene: TRBD2
j_gene: TRBJ2-7
CDR3nt: TGTGCCAGCAGCCTCAAGGGACTAGCGGGAGAGCCCTACGAGCAGTACTTC
CDR3aa: CASSLKGLAGEPYEQYF

v_gene: TRBV29-1
abundance: few
d_gene: -
j_gene: TRBJ2-2
CDR3nt: TGCAGCCAGTTGAACACCGGGGAGCTGTTTTTT
CDR3aa: CSQLNTGELFF

v_gene: TRBV5-1
abundance: few
d_gene: -
j_gene: TRBJ2-7
CDR3nt: TGCGCCAGCAGCTTGGGGCTGGGATCCTACGAGCAGTACTTC
CDR3aa: CASSLGLGSYEQYF

v_gene: TRBV15
abundance: -
d_gene: -
j_gene: TRBJ2-1
CDR3nt: TGTGCCACCAGCAGAGTCTCGGCAGTTTACAATGAGCAGTTCTTC
CDR3aa: CATSRVSAVYNEQFF

v_gene: TRBV19
abundance: once
d_gene: -
j_gene: TRBJ1-1
CDR3nt: TGTGCCAGTTCGTTCTTAGACAGAGAAGCTTTCTTT
CDR3aa: CASSFLDREAFF

v_gene: TRBV5-1
abundance: -
d_gene: TRBD1
j_gene: TRBJ2-1
CDR3nt: TGCGCCAGCAGCTGGAAGTGGGACAGGGGGGAAAATGAGCAGTTCTTC
CDR3aa: CASSWKWDRGENEQFF

v_gene: TRBV15
abundance: once
d_gene: -
j_gene: TRBJ1-5
CDR3nt: TGTGCCACCAGCAGTTTTCTGGGGAATCAGCCCCAGCATTTT
CDR3aa: CATSSFLGNQPQHF

v_gene: TRBV30
abundance: -
d_gene: -
j_gene: TRBJ1-1
CDR3nt: TGTGCCTGGAGTGTACGGGGGGTGAACACTGAAGCTTTCTTT
CDR3aa: CAWSVRGVNTEAFF

v_gene: TRBV9
abundance: -
d_gene: TRBD1
j_gene: TRBJ2-7
CDR3nt: TGTGCCAGCAGCGTAGAAGGGACAGGGCACGAGCAGTACTTC
CDR3aa: CASSVEGTGHEQYF

v_gene: TRBV7-9
abundance: -
d_gene: -
j_gene: TRBJ2-7
CDR3nt: TGTGCCAGCAGCCCCGGTGGGCAGCCAGAGGAGCAGTACTTC
CDR3aa: CASSPGGQPEEQYF

v_gene: TRBV27
abundance: -
d_gene: -
j_gene: TRBJ2-7
CDR3nt: TGTGCCAGCAGTTTATCGACAGGTCGGGCAGGCGAGCAGTACTTC
CDR3aa: CASSLSTGRAGEQYF

v_gene: TRBV7-8
abundance: -
d_gene: -
j_gene: TRBJ2-7
CDR3nt: TGTGCCAGCAGCTCTCCCCTGCAGGGCACCCACGAGCAGTACTTC
CDR3aa: CASSSPLQGTHEQYF

v_gene: TRBV30
abundance: -
d_gene: -
j_gene: TRBJ2-6
CDR3nt: TGTGCCTGGAGTGTAGGGTCCGGGGCCAACGTCCTGACTTTC
CDR3aa: CAWSVGSGANVLTF

v_gene: TRBV9
abundance: -
d_gene: TRBD1
j_gene: TRBJ1-2
CDR3nt: TGTGCCAGCAGCCTTCTCAGTCGAGGGACAGACTATGGCTACACCTTC
CDR3aa: CASSLLSRGTDYGYTF

v_gene: TRBV6-5
abundance: -
d_gene: -
j_gene: TRBJ2-7
CDR3nt: TGTGCCAGCAGTTACAATTTACAGGGTGGTGAGCAGTACTTC
CDR3aa: CASSYNLQGGEQYF

v_gene: TRBV20-1
abundance: few
d_gene: TRBD1
j_gene: TRBJ2-1
CDR3nt: TGCAGTGCAATAAGGGACAGAGAGTTCTTC
CDR3aa: CSAIRDREFF

v_gene: TRBV29-1
abundance: few
d_gene: -
j_gene: TRBJ2-2
CDR3nt: TGCAGCGTCCCGATTTTGGGCGGCCCCCTGAACACCGGGGAGCTGTTTTTT
CDR3aa: CSVPILGGPLNTGELFF

v_gene: TRBV9
abundance: -
d_gene: -
j_gene: TRBJ1-2
CDR3nt: TGTGCCAGCAGCGTAGATGACTGGGGACACCGCTATGGCTACACCTTC
CDR3aa: CASSVDDWGHRYGYTF

v_gene: TRBV9
abundance: many
d_gene: -
j_gene: TRBJ2-1
CDR3nt: TGTGCCAGCAGCGTAGATCAGAATGAGCAGTTCTTC
CDR3aa: CASSVDQNEQFF

v_gene: TRBV5-4
abundance: -
d_gene: TRBD1
j_gene: TRBJ2-2
CDR3nt: TGCGCCAGCAGCCAAGAGGACAGGAATGGCGTCGGGGAGCTGTTTTTT
CDR3aa: CASSQEDRNGVGELFF

v_gene: TRBV10-3
abundance: -
d_gene: TRBD1
j_gene: TRBJ2-5
CDR3nt: TGTGCCATCAATCCGACAGGGGATGAGACCCAGTACTTC
CDR3aa: CAINPTGDETQYF

v_gene: TRBV9
abundance: -
d_gene: TRBD2
j_gene: TRBJ2-7
CDR3nt: TGTGCCAGCAGCCCTCCCGGCGGGAGGGCCCGGAACGAGCAGTACTTC
CDR3aa: CASSPPGGRARNEQYF

v_gene: TRBV29-1
abundance: -
d_gene: -
j_gene: TRBJ2-1
CDR3nt: TGCAGCGTTCACGATCCAAATGAGCAGTTCTTC
CDR3aa: CSVHDPNEQFF

v_gene: TRBV9
abundance: -
d_gene: TRBD2
j_gene: TRBJ2-6
CDR3nt: TGTGCCAGCAGCGAGCGGGGGGCTGGGGCCAACGTCCTGACTTTC
CDR3aa: CASSERGAGANVLTF

v_gene: TRBV27
abundance: -
d_gene: -
j_gene: TRBJ2-5
CDR3nt: TGTGCCAGCAGTTTCCATTCCCTTGAGACCCAGTACTTC
CDR3aa: CASSFHSLETQYF

v_gene: TRBV29-1
abundance: few
d_gene: -
j_gene: TRBJ1-1
CDR3nt: TGCAGCGTTGTAGATAAGAACACTGAAGCTTTCTTT
CDR3aa: CSVVDKNTEAFF

v_gene: TRBV11-2
abundance: -
d_gene: -
j_gene: TRBJ2-7
CDR3nt: TGTGCCAGCAGCTTAGGTTTTAGCGAGCAGTACTTC
CDR3aa: CASSLGFSEQYF

v_gene: TRBV29-1
abundance: -
d_gene: -
j_gene: TRBJ1-2
CDR3nt: TGCAGCGTTGAGGGAGACTATGGCTACACCTTC
CDR3aa: CSVEGDYGYTF

v_gene: TRBV9
abundance: -
d_gene: -
j_gene: TRBJ1-5
CDR3nt: TGTGCCAGCAGCGCCGAAGGGAGCAATCAGCCCCAGCATTTT
CDR3aa: CASSAEGSNQPQHF

v_gene: TRBV7-2
abundance: -
d_gene: -
j_gene: TRBJ2-3
CDR3nt: TGTGCCAGCAGCGGCGGGAGCACAGATACGCAGTATTTT
CDR3aa: CASSGGSTDTQYF

v_gene: TRBV7-9
abundance: -
d_gene: TRBD1
j_gene: TRBJ1-4
CDR3nt: TGTGCCAGCAGCCAGGGGGTCAATGAAAAACTGTTTTTT
CDR3aa: CASSQGVNEKLFF

v_gene: TRBV5-5
abundance: few
d_gene: -
j_gene: TRBJ2-6
CDR3nt: TGTGCCAGCAGCTTGGGCGAAAACTCTGGGGCCAACGTCCTGACTTTC
CDR3aa: CASSLGENSGANVLTF

v_gene: TRBV5-1
abundance: -
d_gene: TRBD1
j_gene: TRBJ1-1
CDR3nt: TGCGCCAGCAGCTTGGGAAACAGGGGGAACACTGAAGCTTTCTTT
CDR3aa: CASSLGNRGNTEAFF

v_gene: TRBV7-2
abundance: -
d_gene: -
j_gene: TRBJ2-7
CDR3nt: TGTGCCAGCAGCTTATGGTTGGGCCTCCCCACCTACGAGCAGTACTTC
CDR3aa: CASSLWLGLPTYEQYF

v_gene: TRBV27
abundance: -
d_gene: -
j_gene: TRBJ1-5
CDR3nt: TGTGCCAGCAGTTTATCGGGGATTCAGCCCCAGCATTTT
CDR3aa: CASSLSGIQPQHF

v_gene: TRBV19
abundance: -
d_gene: -
j_gene: TRBJ1-2
CDR3nt: TGTGCCAGTAGTATCGGGCAGGGTCAGGGCTACACCTTC
CDR3aa: CASSIGQGQGYTF

v_gene: TRBV29-1
abundance: -
d_gene: -
j_gene: TRBJ1-4
CDR3nt: TGCAGCGTTGGCTTTGGGCCTGAAAAACTGTTTTTT
CDR3aa: CSVGFGPEKLFF

v_gene: TRBV2
abundance: medium-sized
d_gene: TRBD1
j_gene: TRBJ2-1
CDR3nt: TGTGCCTCCTACTCCGAGGGGACAGGGGGTTTAAATGAGCAGTTCTTC
CDR3aa: CASYSEGTGGLNEQFF

v_gene: TRBV9
abundance: -
d_gene: TRBD2
j_gene: TRBJ2-1
CDR3nt: TGTGCCAGCAGCCCTAGCGGGGAAGACAATGAGCAGTTCTTC
CDR3aa: CASSPSGEDNEQFF

v_gene: TRBV4-2
abundance: -
d_gene: -
j_gene: TRBJ2-2
CDR3nt: TGTGCCAGCATGGGTGGCGGGGAGCTGTTTTTT
CDR3aa: CASMGGGELFF

v_gene: TRBV7-9
abundance: -
d_gene: -
j_gene: TRBJ2-4
CDR3nt: TGTGCCAGCAGCCTTGCCGACGGCAAAAACATTCAGTACTTC
CDR3aa: CASSLADGKNIQYF

v_gene: TRBV29-1
abundance: -
d_gene: -
j_gene: TRBJ2-1
CDR3nt: TGCAGCGTGACCCAGCGGGATGAGCAGTTCTTC
CDR3aa: CSVTQRDEQFF

v_gene: TRBV7-8
abundance: few
d_gene: -
j_gene: TRBJ2-7
CDR3nt: TGTGCCAGCAGCTTAGGGAGCTACGAGCAGTACTTC
CDR3aa: CASSLGSYEQYF

v_gene: TRBV30
abundance: few
d_gene: -
j_gene: TRBJ1-1
CDR3nt: TGTGCCTGGAGCTTCGACTCTAACACTGAAGCTTTCTTT
CDR3aa: CAWSFDSNTEAFF

v_gene: TRBV23-1
abundance: -
d_gene: -
j_gene: TRBJ2-2
CDR3nt: TGCGCCAGCAGCCCCACAGACACCGGGGAGCTGTTTTTT
CDR3aa: CASSPTDTGELFF

v_gene: TRBV29-1
abundance: few
d_gene: TRBD1
j_gene: TRBJ1-1
CDR3nt: TGCAGCGTTGTCCCCAACAGGGGGACTGAAGCTTTCTTT
CDR3aa: CSVVPNRGTEAFF

v_gene: TRBV5-1
abundance: -
d_gene: -
j_gene: TRBJ2-1
CDR3nt: TGCGCCAGCAGCTTGGCAGGGTATGGTAACAATGAGCAGTTCTTC
CDR3aa: CASSLAGYGNNEQFF

v_gene: TRBV29-1
abundance: few
d_gene: -
j_gene: TRBJ2-7
CDR3nt: TGCAGCGTTGAACGTGGGGAAGCCTACGAGCAGTACTTC
CDR3aa: CSVERGEAYEQYF

v_gene: TRBV27
abundance: few
d_gene: TRBD1
j_gene: TRBJ2-1
CDR3nt: TGTGCCAGCAGTATGGGACAGGGTTATGAGCAGTTCTTC
CDR3aa: CASSMGQGYEQFF

v_gene: TRBV29-1
abundance: -
d_gene: -
j_gene: TRBJ2-3
CDR3nt: TGCAGCGTTGAAGAGCGGGATACGCAGTATTTT
CDR3aa: CSVEERDTQYF

v_gene: TRBV29-1
abundance: -
d_gene: -
j_gene: TRBJ2-7
CDR3nt: TGCAGCGTTAGCACTGGTGGAACCTACGAGCAGTACTTC
CDR3aa: CSVSTGGTYEQYF

v_gene: TRBV6-1
abundance: few
d_gene: -
j_gene: TRBJ2-7
CDR3nt: TGTGCCAGCAGTGGTTTTCTTGGGGATACGAGCGAGCAGTACTTC
CDR3aa: CASSGFLGDTSEQYF

v_gene: TRBV2
abundance: few
d_gene: -
j_gene: TRBJ2-1
CDR3nt: TGTGCCAGCAGTGATAACCTCAATGAGCAGTTCTTC
CDR3aa: CASSDNLNEQFF